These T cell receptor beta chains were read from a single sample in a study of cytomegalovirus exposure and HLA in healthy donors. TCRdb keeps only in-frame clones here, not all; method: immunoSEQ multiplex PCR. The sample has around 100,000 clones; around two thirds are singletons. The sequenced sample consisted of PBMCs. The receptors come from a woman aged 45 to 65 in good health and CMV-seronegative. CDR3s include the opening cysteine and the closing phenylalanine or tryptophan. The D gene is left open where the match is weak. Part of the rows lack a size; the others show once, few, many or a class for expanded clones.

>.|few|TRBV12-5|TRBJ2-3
TGTGCTAGTGCTAGGATAGATACGCAGTATTTT
CASARIDTQYF
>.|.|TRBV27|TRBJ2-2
TGTGCCAGCAGAGTTAGTGCGACGAACACCGGGGAGCTGTTTTTT
CASRVSATNTGELFF
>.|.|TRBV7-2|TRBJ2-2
TGTGCCAGCAGCGACAACAGGGTAACCACCGGGGAGCTGTTTTTT
CASSDNRVTTGELFF
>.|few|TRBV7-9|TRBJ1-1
TGTGCCAGCAGCTTAGGGGATCAGGGCCGCACTGAAGCTTTCTTT
CASSLGDQGRTEAFF
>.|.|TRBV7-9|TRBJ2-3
TGTGCCAGCCCTGGAAGCGGATTCACAGATACGCAGTATTTT
CASPGSGFTDTQYF
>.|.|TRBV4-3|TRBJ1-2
TGCGCCAGCAGCCCTTATGACACCTCAGCCTATGGCTACACCTTC
CASSPYDTSAYGYTF
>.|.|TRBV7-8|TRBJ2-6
TGTGCCAGCAGCTTAGTTCCGGGCTCTGGGGCCAACGTCCTGACTTTC
CASSLVPGSGANVLTF
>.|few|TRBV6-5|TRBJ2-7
TGTGCCAGCAGTTACTCATCAGGGATGGAGTCCTACGAGCAGTACTTC
CASSYSSGMESYEQYF
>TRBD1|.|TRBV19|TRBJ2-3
TGTGCCAGTAGGCACAGGGGGCTGGCAGATACGCAGTATTTT
CASRHRGLADTQYF
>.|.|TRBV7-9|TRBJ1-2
TGTGCCAGCAGTCAGGGTCTAGGAGGCTACACCTTC
CASSQGLGGYTF
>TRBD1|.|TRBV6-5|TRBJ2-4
TGTGCCAGCAGACAGGGGGCCAAAAACATTCAGTACTTC
CASRQGAKNIQYF
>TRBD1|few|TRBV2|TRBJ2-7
TGTGCCAGCAGACGACAGGGCTACTACGAGCAGTACTTC
CASRRQGYYEQYF
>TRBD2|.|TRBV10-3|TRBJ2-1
TGTGCCATCAGTTCTAGCGGTAAAACGAACTTAGACAATGAGCAGTTCTTC
CAISSSGKTNLDNEQFF
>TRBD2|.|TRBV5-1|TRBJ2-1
TGCGCCAGCAGCTATAACGGACTAGCGGGGGTCTACAATGAGCAGTTCTTC
CASSYNGLAGVYNEQFF
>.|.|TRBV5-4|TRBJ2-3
TGTGCCAGCAGCTTGAGGGGGGGCTCCACAGATACGCAGTATTTT
CASSLRGGSTDTQYF
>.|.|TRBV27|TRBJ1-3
TGTGCCAGCAGTTGGGGGGCTGGAAACACCATATATTTT
CASSWGAGNTIYF
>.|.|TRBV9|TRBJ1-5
TGTGCCAGCAGCGCCCGGGACACCTGTACCTATAGCAATCAGCCCCAGCATTTT
CASSARDTCTYSNQPQHF
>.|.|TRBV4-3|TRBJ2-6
TGCGCCAGCAGCCCTCGGGGGGCGTTAGGGGCCAACGTCCTGACTTTC
CASSPRGALGANVLTF
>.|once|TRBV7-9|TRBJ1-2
TGTGCCAGCAGCCCCACGGGGGCTAACTATGGCTACACCTTC
CASSPTGANYGYTF
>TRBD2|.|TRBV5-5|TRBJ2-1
TGTGCCAGCACCCCGCTACGAACTAGCGGGGGGGCGGTCCCTAATGAGCAGTTCTTC
CASTPLRTSGGAVPNEQFF
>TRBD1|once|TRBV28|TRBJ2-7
TGTGCCAGCAGTTTCCCCCGGGACAGGCGGTCACCCTCCGGACCCTACGAGCAGTACTTC
CASSFPRDRRSPSGPYEQYF
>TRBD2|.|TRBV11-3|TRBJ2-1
TGTGCCAGCAGAATAGCGGGCCACAATGAGCAGTTCTTC
CASRIAGHNEQFF
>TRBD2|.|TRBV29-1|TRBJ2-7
TGCAGCGTTGATTCGACTAGCGGGGACGAGCAGTACTTC
CSVDSTSGDEQYF
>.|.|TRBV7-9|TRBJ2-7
TGTGCCACCGGGACATTGCTCTACGAGCAGTACTTC
CATGTLLYEQYF
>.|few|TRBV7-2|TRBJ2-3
TGTGCCAGCAGTTGGGGGCTAGCGGTTGGGGGCACAGATACGCAGTATTTT
CASSWGLAVGGTDTQYF
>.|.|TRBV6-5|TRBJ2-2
TGTGCCAGCAGAACGGGACAGAACACCGGGGAGCTGTTTTTT
CASRTGQNTGELFF
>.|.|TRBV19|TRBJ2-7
TGTGCCCCCGGTAGGGGCGCAGGTGGATACGAGCAGTACTTC
CAPGRGAGGYEQYF
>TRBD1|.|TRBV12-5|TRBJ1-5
TGTGCTAGTGCCTTAGGACAGGGGCCAAATCAGCCCCAGCATTTT
CASALGQGPNQPQHF
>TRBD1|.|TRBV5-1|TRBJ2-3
TGCGCCAGCAGCTTTATTGGGGGACAGGGGTCCGATACGCAGTATTTT
CASSFIGGQGSDTQYF
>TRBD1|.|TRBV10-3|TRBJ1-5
TGTGCCATCGGACAGGGGAGAAGCAATCAGCCCCAGCATTTT
CAIGQGRSNQPQHF
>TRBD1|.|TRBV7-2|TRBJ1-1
TGTGCCAGCAGCTTAAGCGGACAGGGTAGAGGTGAAGCTTTCTTT
CASSLSGQGRGEAFF
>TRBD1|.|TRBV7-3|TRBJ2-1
TGTGCCAGCAGCTTATCGGGGACAGATAAAAATGAGCAGTTCTTC
CASSLSGTDKNEQFF
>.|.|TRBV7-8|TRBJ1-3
TGTGCCAGCAGCTCCCTCTCTGGAAACACCATATATTTT
CASSSLSGNTIYF
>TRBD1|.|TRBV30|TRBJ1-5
TGTGCCTGGGCAATCGGGACAGTGCGTCAGCCCCAGCATTTT
CAWAIGTVRQPQHF
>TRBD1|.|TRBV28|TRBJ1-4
TGTGCCAGCACCTCAGGGGGCGAGGCGGCAAAACTGTTTTTT
CASTSGGEAAKLFF
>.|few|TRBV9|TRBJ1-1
TGTGCCAGCAGCCGGGGGGGGAACACTGAAGCTTTCTTT
CASSRGGNTEAFF
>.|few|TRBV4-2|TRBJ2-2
TGTGCCAGCAGCCAAGATCTAAGGCAGGGGAACACCGGGGAGCTGTTTTTT
CASSQDLRQGNTGELFF
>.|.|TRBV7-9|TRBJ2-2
TGTGCCAGCAGACTACAGGGACAGAACACCGGGGAGCTGTTTTTT
CASRLQGQNTGELFF
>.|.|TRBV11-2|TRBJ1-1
TGTGCCAGCAGCGGAGGAATGAACACTGAAGCTTTCTTT
CASSGGMNTEAFF
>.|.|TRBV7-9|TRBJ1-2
TGTGCCAGCAGCTTCACGGGGTTCAATGGCTACACCTTC
CASSFTGFNGYTF
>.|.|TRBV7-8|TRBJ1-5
TGTGCCAGCAGCCCTAACGTCAGGGGTAGCAATCAGCCCCAGCATTTT
CASSPNVRGSNQPQHF
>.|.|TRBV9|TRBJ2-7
TGTGCCAGCAGCGTAGCTGGGGCCTCCTACGAGCAGTACTTC
CASSVAGASYEQYF
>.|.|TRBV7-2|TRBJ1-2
TGTGCCAGCAGTCCAACGGGTGCTTATGGCTACACCTTC
CASSPTGAYGYTF
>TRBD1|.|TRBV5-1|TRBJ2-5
TGCGCCAGCAGCTTGGCCGGACAGGGGGCCGAGACCCAGTACTTC
CASSLAGQGAETQYF
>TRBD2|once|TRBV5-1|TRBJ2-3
TGCGCCAGCAGCACAGGGACTAGCGGCACAGATACGCAGTATTTT
CASSTGTSGTDTQYF
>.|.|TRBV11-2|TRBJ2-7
TGTGCCAGCAGCTCATCAGGGGGGCGGCTTGGCGAGCAGTACTTC
CASSSSGGRLGEQYF
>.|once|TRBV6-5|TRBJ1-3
TGTGCCACCCTCTCGGGGAAATCGGCTGGAAACACCATATATTTT
CATLSGKSAGNTIYF
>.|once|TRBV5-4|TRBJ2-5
TGTGCCAGCAGCCGCGGCATCACGGGAGTTGGGGAGACCCAGTACTTC
CASSRGITGVGETQYF
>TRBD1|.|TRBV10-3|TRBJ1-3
TGTGCCATCAGTGAGTCGACAGGGCCTTCTGGAAACACCATATATTTT
CAISESTGPSGNTIYF
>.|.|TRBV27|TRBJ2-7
TGTGCCAGCAGACCCGGGGGACAGAATAACGAGCAGTACTTC
CASRPGGQNNEQYF
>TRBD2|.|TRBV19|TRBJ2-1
TGTGCCAGTAGTAGAACCGGGACTAGCGGCTACTACAATGAGCAGTTCTTC
CASSRTGTSGYYNEQFF
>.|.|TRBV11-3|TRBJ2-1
TGTGCCAGCAGCTTAGCTGGGGGCCCCTACAATGAGCAGTTCTTC
CASSLAGGPYNEQFF